Sequencing of this T cell receptor (beta chain) was carried out in a study of long-term antiretroviral therapy in people with HIV. No fewer than two post-ART and no fewer than one pre-ART PBMC samples existed for each donor. Researchers report immunoSEQ v3.0 was run at survey level. The repertoire was sequenced with immunoSEQ multiplex PCR; TCRdb's copy has only in-frame clones and lacks some. The sample lists around 22,000 clones; 80% to 90% were seen once. The CDR3 has 11 residues. Germline V gives CDR1 MNHEY, CDR2 SMNVEV (reference sequence). Between the trimmed V and J ends, which lost 3 bases and 9 bases, there was a span of 6 bases.

Sequencing used unsorted PBMCs, obtained 1.8 years before starting antiretroviral therapy. The TCR comes from a woman aged 25 to 39 with HIV. The genes are TRBV27 and TRBJ2-1, with D hard to call. CDR3 nucleotide sequence: TGTGCCAGCAGTTTTGATGGTGAGCAGTTCTTC. It is translated as CASSFDGEQFF.